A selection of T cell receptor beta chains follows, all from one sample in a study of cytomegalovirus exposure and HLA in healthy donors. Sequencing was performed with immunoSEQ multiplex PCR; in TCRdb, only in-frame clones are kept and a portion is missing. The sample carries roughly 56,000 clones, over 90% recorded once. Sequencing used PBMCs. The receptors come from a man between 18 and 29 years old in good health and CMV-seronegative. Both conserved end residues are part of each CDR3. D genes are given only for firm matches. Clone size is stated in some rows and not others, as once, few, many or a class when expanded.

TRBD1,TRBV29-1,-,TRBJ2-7,TGCAGCGTCCGACAGGGTGTCTACGAGCAGTACTTC,CSVRQGVYEQYF
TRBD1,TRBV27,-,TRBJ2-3,TGTGCCAGCAGGAGACAGGGAACAGATACGCAGTATTTT,CASRRQGTDTQYF
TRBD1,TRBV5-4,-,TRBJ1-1,TGTGCCAGCAGCAAAGGACTGGGACAGGGGAACACTGAAGCTTTCTTT,CASSKGLGQGNTEAFF
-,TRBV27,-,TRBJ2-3,TGTGCCAGCACCTCGCCAGGTGCTCCGGATACGCAGTATTTT,CASTSPGAPDTQYF
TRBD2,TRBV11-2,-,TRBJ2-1,TGTGCCAGCACTCAAGCAGGGACTAGCTTCGATGAGCAGTTCTTC,CASTQAGTSFDEQFF
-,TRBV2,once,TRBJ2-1,TGTGCCAGCAACAAGCGGGCGACGGCAGATGAGCAGTTCTTC,CASNKRATADEQFF
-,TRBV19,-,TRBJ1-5,TGTGCCAGTAGGCAGATCAATCAGCCCCAGCATTTT,CASRQINQPQHF
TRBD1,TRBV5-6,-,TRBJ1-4,TGTGCCAGCAGCTACGACAGGGGAAATGAAAAACTGTTTTTT,CASSYDRGNEKLFF
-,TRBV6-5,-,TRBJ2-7,TGTGCCAGCAGTCCAGGGACTTACGAGCAGTACTTC,CASSPGTYEQYF
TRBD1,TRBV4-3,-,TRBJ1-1,TGCGCCAGCAGCCAAGGAACAGGGGGTACGAACACTGAAGCTTTCTTT,CASSQGTGGTNTEAFF
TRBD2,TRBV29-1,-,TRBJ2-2,TGCAGCGTTGCAGGACTAGCGGGAGGAACCGGGGAGCTGTTTTTT,CSVAGLAGGTGELFF
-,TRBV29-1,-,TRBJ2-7,TGCAGCGTTGGTGGATCGAACAGGGACGAGCAGTACTTC,CSVGGSNRDEQYF
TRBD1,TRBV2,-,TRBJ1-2,TGTGCCAGCACAGGAGGGGGCCTCTATGGCTACACCTTC,CASTGGGLYGYTF
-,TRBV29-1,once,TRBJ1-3,TGCAGCGTTCTTATAGGGGCGTTTGGAAACACCATATATTTT,CSVLIGAFGNTIYF
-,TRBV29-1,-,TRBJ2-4,TGCAGCGTAAGCGGTATGTCGGGGAACATTCAGTACTTC,CSVSGMSGNIQYF
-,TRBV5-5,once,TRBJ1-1,TGTGCCAGCAGCTTGGCCGTGAACACTGAAGCTTTCTTT,CASSLAVNTEAFF
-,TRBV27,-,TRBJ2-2,TGTGCCAGCAGGTTTATTAGACTAGGGTCCGGGGAGCTGTTTTTT,CASRFIRLGSGELFF
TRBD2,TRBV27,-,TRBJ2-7,TGTGCCAGCAGTTTAGGGACTAGCGCCTACGAGCAGTACTTC,CASSLGTSAYEQYF
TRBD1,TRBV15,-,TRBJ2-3,TGTGCCACCAGCAGCGGGACAGGGAGCACAGATACGCAGTATTTT,CATSSGTGSTDTQYF
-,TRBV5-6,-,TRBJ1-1,TGTGCCAGCAGCTTGGTACAGACACACACTGAAGCTTTCTTT,CASSLVQTHTEAFF
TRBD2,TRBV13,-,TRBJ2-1,TGTGCCAGCAGCCCCCCGCTAGCGGGAGGGCGGGAGCAGTTCTTC,CASSPPLAGGREQFF
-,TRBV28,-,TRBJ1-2,TGTGCCAGCAGTCCTAACAGGATCGGAGCTAACTATGGCTACACCTTC,CASSPNRIGANYGYTF
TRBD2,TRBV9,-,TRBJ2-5,TGTGCCAGCAGCGTTACCGGACTAGCGGGAGAGACCCAGTACTTC,CASSVTGLAGETQYF
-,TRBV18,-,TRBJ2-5,TGTGCCAGCTCACCGGCCGGGGTGCAGGGGATTGAGACCCAGTACTTC,CASSPAGVQGIETQYF